This TCR beta chain was sequenced during a study of blood T cell repertoires in COVID-19. The CDR3 runs to 15 residues. CDR1 SGHAT and CDR2 FQNNGV come from the germline V gene. Trimming took 5 bases from V and 2 from J; bases not matched to a gene: 4. Using immunoSEQ multiplex PCR, the repertoire was profiled, and TCRdb retains in-frame clones only, with some absent. Among 250,000 or so clones, approximately 85% were seen once, and the ten largest hold approximately 6.6%. The sample was PBMCs or T cells enriched from blood (not recorded which). The chain joins TRBV11-2 to TRBJ2-2, with 8 nucleotides matching TRBD2. This clonotype originated in a woman between 50 and 59 years old who had been exposed to COVID-19. The CDR3 reads CASSPRGGNTGELFF. In nucleotides, the CDR3 is TGTGCCAGCAGCCCACGGGGGGGCAACACCGGGGAGCTGTTTTTT. Filled out from reference TRBV11-2 and TRBJ2-2, the complete variable domain reads EAGVAQSPRYKIIEKRQSVAFWCNPISGHATLYWYQQILGQGPKLLIQFQNNGVVDDSQLPKDRFSAERLKGVDSTLKIQPAKLEDSAVYLCASSPRGGNTGELFFGEGSRLTVL.